The 25 T cell receptor beta chains presented below share a single source sample, sequenced in a study of blood T cell repertoires in COVID-19. TCRdb keeps only in-frame clones here, not all; method: immunoSEQ multiplex PCR. Of 150,000 to 200,000 clones listed, roughly 80% are singletons. Source material: peripheral blood. The receptor set was obtained from a man between 60 and 75 years old with acute or convalescent COVID-19.

In this sample, this clone turned up once. The chain links TRBV6-2 or TRBV6-3 to TRBJ2-1, with unresolved D. CDR3 length: 13 amino acids. Germline V lookup: CDR1 MNHEY, CDR2 SVGEGT. V lost 3 bases and J lost 3, with 6 bases in between. The CDR3 bases are TGTGCCAGCAGTTATACTAACTACAATGAGCAGTTCTTC. As protein: CASSYTNYNEQFF.

There are a few counts of this clone. The rearrangement joins TRBV6-5 to TRBJ1-5; D is perhaps TRBD1 (5 bases). V lost 4 bases, J lost 2 bases, and 12 bases lay in between. Germline V CDR1 and CDR2: MNHEY, SVGAGI. The length of the CDR3 is 15 residues. CDR3 amino acids: CASSSDPRGNQPQHF. CDR3 nucleotides: TGTGCCAGCAGTTCCGACCCCAGGGGCAATCAGCCCCAGCATTTT.

This clone was observed a single time. The chain uses TRBV4-1 and TRBJ1-2; the D gene is possibly TRBD1 (6 bases). Germline V lookup: CDR1 MGHRA, CDR2 YSYEKL. Trimming pared 1 base from V and 6 bases from J, leaving 9 bases between. This CDR3 region has 13 residues. CDR3 residues: CASSQGGGHGYTF. The DNA of the CDR3 is TGCGCCAGCAGCCAAGGGGGGGGCCATGGCTACACCTTC.

As concerns this clone: One end of the junction fails to match germline, which may point to a read error. The chain employs TRBV27 and TRBJ1-5; TRBD1 matches 8 bases. The CDR3 spans 14 residues. Germline V CDR1 and CDR2: MNHEY, SMNVEV (reference sequence). The CDR3 nucleotides are TGTGCCAGTAGTTTGGGGCAGGGGGCTCAGCCCCAGCATTTT. Its translation: CASSLGQGAQPQHF.

V usage is TRBV19 and J usage is TRBJ1-5; 8 bases align to TRBD1. The CDR3 is 12 amino acids. With 7 bases clipped from V and 5 bases from J, the junction kept 1 base outside the gene matches. The germline gives CDR1 LNHDA, CDR2 SQIVND (reference sequence). The CDR3 sequence is CASKQGDQPQHF. For the CDR3, the DNA is TGTGCCAGTAAACAGGGGGATCAGCCCCAGCATTTT.

V usage is TRBV3-1 (or the pseudogene TRBV3-2) and J usage is TRBJ2-3, with 9 positions matching TRBD2. CDR1 and CDR2 (germline): LGHDT, YNNKEL (reference sequence). Losses at the gene ends were 8 bases for V and 5 bases for J; bases not matched to a gene: 5. There are 13 residues in the CDR3. The CDR3 protein is CASSGLAGDTQYF. The CDR3 bases are TGTGCCAGCTCGGGACTAGCCGGAGATACGCAGTATTTT.

The chain joins TRBV5-6 to TRBJ1-5; 7 nucleotides line up with TRBD1. Germline V gene lookup returns CDR1 SGHDT and CDR2 YYEEEE. V dropped 4 bases and J dropped 2; count of bases not matched to a gene: 9. This CDR3 is built from 16 residues. This chain's CDR3 is CASSENRGGGNQPQHF. DNA of the CDR3: TGTGCCAGCAGCGAAAACAGGGGAGGAGGCAATCAGCCCCAGCATTTT.

In this sample, this clone turned up once. The V and J genes are TRBV9 and TRBJ2-1; D might be TRBD1 (5 bases). This CDR3 has 16 amino acids. Germline V gene sequence: CDR1 SGDLS, CDR2 YYNGEE. Trimming left V 0 bases short and J 3 bases short, with 13 bases between. CDR3 bases: TGTGCCAGCAGCGTAGAGGTGGGGCTAGGCTACAATGAGCAGTTCTTC. Amino acids: CASSVEVGLGYNEQFF.

J is TRBJ1-2 and V is TRBV27; no definite D call. This CDR3 has 15 amino acids. Germline V CDR1 and CDR2: MNHEY, SMNVEV (reference sequence). V was cut by 2 bases and J by 1 base, with 11 bases left in between. In nucleotides, the CDR3 is TGTGCCAGCAGTTTAACCGGCAGGAATAACTATGGCTACACCTTC. This sequence encodes CASSLTGRNNYGYTF.

The chain has TRBV6-5 and TRBJ2-7, with unresolved D. CDR1 is MNHEY and CDR2 is SVGAGI in the germline V gene. The CDR3 covers 13 residues. The V end lost 6 bases, the J end lost 5 bases, and 14 bases lay between the germline ends. CDR3 nucleotides: TGTGCCAGCAGCCCATTGGGCTTCCACGAGCAGTACTTC. Translated: CASSPLGFHEQYF.

The chain joins TRBV28 to TRBJ1-2; D possibly corresponds to TRBD1 (6 bases). The CDR3 runs to 14 residues. The V gene lost 5 bases and the J gene lost 4 bases, with 14 bases spanning the gap. CDR1 and CDR2 from the germline V gene are MDHEN and SYDVKM. The CDR3 coding sequence is TGTGCCAGCAGTACCGATGGGGGGGCCTATGGCTACACCTTC. Amino acids: CASSTDGGAYGYTF.

The V call is TRBV7-8, the J call TRBJ2-1, with TRBD1 matching 7 bases. The V and J ends lost 5 bases and 0 bases, in that order; junction bases with no gene match: 7. From germline, CDR1 is SGHVS and CDR2 FQNEAQ. The CDR3 covers 16 residues. DNA of the CDR3: TGTGCCAGCAGCCCCGGGACAGTCTCCTCCTACAATGAGCAGTTCTTC. Its translation: CASSPGTVSSYNEQFF. The whole variable domain, remainder taken from reference TRBV7-8 and TRBJ2-1, is GAGVSQSPRYKVAKRGQDVALRCDPISGHVSLFWYQQALGQGPEFLTYFQNEAQLDKSGLPSDRFFAERPEGSVSTLKIQRTQQEDSAVYLCASSPGTVSSYNEQFFGPGTRLTVL.

This clone was picked up a small number of times. The chain uses TRBV7-3 and TRBJ2-1, with 13 bases lining up with TRBD2. Germline V CDR1 and CDR2: SGHTA, FQGTGA. This CDR3 has 15 amino acids. V was pared by 6 bases and J by 9 bases, with 8 bases of the junction left unmatched. The CDR3 DNA reads TGTGCCAGCAGTTTCACTAGCGGGGGGGCCGGTGAGCAGTTCTTC. It encodes CASSFTSGGAGEQFF.

The V and J genes are TRBV5-8 and TRBJ2-2; D remains ambiguous. Trimming took off 1 base at V and 6 bases at J, with 7 bases between the two ends. The CDR3 extends over 13 amino acids. Germline CDR1 is SGHTS and CDR2 is YDEGEE. This chain's CDR3 is CASSLILSGELFF. The CDR3 DNA reads TGTGCCAGCAGCTTGATACTTTCCGGGGAGCTGTTTTTT.

V is TRBV24-1 and J is TRBJ2-1; TRBD2 is a possible D gene (5 bases). The germline gives CDR1 KGHDR, CDR2 SFDVKD. The V and J ends lost 1 base and 5 bases respectively, with 14 bases between them. The CDR3 is 16 amino acids. The CDR3 DNA is TGTGCCACCAGTGATTTTCCCCTAGCAGCCAACAATGAGCAGTTCTTC. Residues: CATSDFPLAANNEQFF.

There are a few counts of this clone. Additional DNA sequences in this sample encode the identical CDR3. This rearrangement joins TRBV27 to TRBJ1-2; 10 bases line up with TRBD1. The CDR3 length is 14 residues. The ends lost 3 bases at V and 2 bases at J; junction bases unmatched: 0. The germline gives CDR1 MNHEY, CDR2 SMNVEV (reference sequence). The CDR3 nucleotides read TGTGCCAGCAGTTTGGGACAGGGGAACTATGGCTACACCTTC. Protein sequence: CASSLGQGNYGYTF.

The V gene is TRBV30, the J gene TRBJ1-2; D might be TRBD1 (6 bases). The V and J ends lost 4 bases and 3 bases respectively, with 18 bases between them. Per germline, CDR1 GTSNPN and CDR2 SVGIG (reference sequence). CDR3 size: 15 residues. Here the CDR3 DNA reads TGTGCCTGGAATAAAAGAGACAGGTTATACTATGGCTACACCTTC. Amino acids: CAWNKRDRLYYGYTF.

The V and J genes are TRBV23-1 and TRBJ2-4; 7 positions match TRBD1. TRBV23-1 is recorded as an ORF, its role being uncertain. This CDR3 region has 14 residues. V lost 0 bases to trimming and J lost 7 bases; unmatched junction nucleotides: 3. CDR3 coding DNA: TGCGCCAGCAGTCAATCTCAACAGGGGAACATTCAGTACTTC. Its protein product is CASSQSQQGNIQYF.

V usage is TRBV9 and J usage is TRBJ2-1; 8 nucleotides align to TRBD2. The V and J ends lost 3 bases and 5 bases, in that order; junction bases with no gene match: 4. CDR1 and CDR2 from the germline V gene are SGDLS and YYNGEE. The CDR3 is 14 residues long. This chain's CDR3 is CASSAGLANNEQFF. DNA for the CDR3: TGTGCCAGCAGCGCCGGACTAGCCAACAATGAGCAGTTCTTC.

The gene calls are TRBV7-2 and TRBJ2-3; TRBD2 agrees at 11 bases. Germline loops: CDR1 SGHTA, CDR2 FQGNSA. The length of the CDR3 is 17 residues. With 0 bases clipped from V and 3 bases from J, the junction kept 5 bases outside the gene matches. The CDR3, as DNA: TGTGCCAGCAGCTTAGCCCAGTCTAGCGGGAGGACAGATACGCAGTATTTT. Its translation: CASSLAQSSGRTDTQYF.

In DNA, the CDR3 is TGTGCCACCAAGAGACAGGGGGGACAACCGGAGCAGTACTTC. Translation gives CATKRQGGQPEQYF. The chain joins TRBV11-2 to TRBJ2-7, with TRBD1 identical over 9 bases. J was trimmed by 7 bases and V by 10 bases; bases with no gene match: 14. In germline, CDR1 is SGHAT, CDR2 FQNNGV. The CDR3 runs to 14 residues.

The chain combines TRBV6-6 with TRBJ2-1; TRBD2 aligns across 9 bases. Unmatched junction bases numbered 3, after V lost 5 bases and J lost 7 bases. CDR3 size: 13 residues. Germline V gene data show CDR1 as MNHNY and CDR2 as SVGAGI (reference sequence). CDR3 in amino acids: CASSGGRGNEQFF. The CDR3 nucleotides are TGTGCCAGCAGTGGCGGGAGGGGAAATGAGCAGTTCTTC.

The chain couples TRBV29-1 to TRBJ2-1; TRBD2 matches at 10 bases. The germline V gene encodes CDR1 SQVTM and CDR2 ANQGSEA. J gave up 7 bases and V 1 base, and 13 bases lay outside the gene matches. This CDR3 comprises 17 residues. The DNA for the CDR3 is TGCAGCGTTGAAGGATCCCTCACTAGCGGGGTTTGGAATGAGCAGTTCTTC. It encodes CSVEGSLTSGVWNEQFF.

The J gene is TRBJ1-1, the V gene TRBV6-6; D ambiguous. In germline, CDR1 is MNHNY, CDR2 SVGAGI (reference sequence). Between the trimmed V and J ends, which lost 2 bases and 0 bases, there was a span of 7 bases. This CDR3 region has 14 residues. The CDR3 DNA reads TGTGCCAGCAGTTACCCACAAATGAACACTGAAGCTTTCTTT. Protein sequence: CASSYPQMNTEAFF.

The chain employs TRBV18 and TRBJ2-7; no reliable D call. CDR1 and CDR2 from the germline V gene are KGHSH and LQKENI. This CDR3 is 13 amino acids long. Trimming removed 2 bases from V and 0 bases from J, with 5 bases in between. Here the CDR3 reads CASSPGSSYEQYF. In nucleotides, the CDR3 is TGTGCCAGCTCACCAGGCAGCTCCTACGAGCAGTACTTC.